The 6 T cell receptor beta chains reported below all come from one sample, sequenced in a study of blood T cell repertoires in COVID-19. Here immunoSEQ multiplex PCR was the method, and the copy in TCRdb shows in-frame clones only, minus some. The table records 12,000 or so clones, about 70% of them present only once. Sequenced sample: peripheral blood. These receptors were obtained from a man aged 55 to 70 with COVID-19, enrolled during active disease.

The chain has TRBV6-5 and TRBJ1-4; D gene unclear. V gave up 4 bases and J gave up 8 bases, with 17 bases separating them. Germline loops: CDR1 MNHEY, CDR2 SVGAGI. The CDR3 loop spans 15 amino acids. The CDR3 coding sequence is TGTGCCAGCAGTTGGGCTTCGCGAACCCAAGAAAAACTGTTTTTT. This codes for CASSWASRTQEKLFF.

The chain has TRBV11-2 and TRBJ1-1, with TRBD1 matching over 9 bases. This CDR3 is built from 15 residues. The ends lost 1 base at V and 4 bases at J; junction bases unmatched: 4. In germline, CDR1 is SGHAT, CDR2 FQNNGV. The CDR3 is CASSLGTGVSTEAFF. The CDR3 bases are TGTGCCAGCAGCTTAGGGACAGGGGTCAGCACTGAAGCTTTCTTT.

The chain recombines TRBV7-2 with TRBJ2-1; 10 bases are a match to TRBD2. CDR1 and CDR2 (germline): SGHTA, FQGNSA. The V and J ends lost 3 bases and 2 bases, in that order; junction bases with no gene match: 4. The CDR3 spans 16 residues. CDR3 sequence (DNA): TGTGCCAGCAGCTTGATAGCGGGAGGCCCCTACAATGAGCAGTTCTTC. Protein product: CASSLIAGGPYNEQFF.

This chain links TRBV27 with TRBJ1-2, with 8 nucleotides matching TRBD1. With 1 base clipped from V and 4 bases from J, the junction kept 5 bases outside the gene matches. From germline, CDR1 is MNHEY and CDR2 SMNVEV (reference sequence). The CDR3 length is 15 residues. The CDR3 DNA is TGTGCCAGCAGTTTATTGGCAGGGGGCGTCTATGGCTACACCTTC. Its protein is CASSLLAGGVYGYTF.

V and J are TRBV5-1 and TRBJ2-7, with 7 bases lining up with TRBD1. CDR3 length equals 13 residues. Trimming removed 4 bases from V and 4 bases from J; junction bases left unmatched: 5. CDR1 and CDR2 from the germline V gene are SGHRS and YFSETQ. As DNA, the CDR3 is TGCGCCAGCAGCGCGGACAGGATTTACGAGCAGTACTTC. Translated: CASSADRIYEQYF.

CDR3 bases: TGTGCCAGCACCCCCGGACTAGCGGGAAAGGACGGGGAGCTGTTTTTT. Translated: CASTPGLAGKDGELFF. V and J are TRBV5-4 and TRBJ2-2; TRBD2 agrees at 12 bases. V was clipped by 6 bases and J by 7 bases; unmatched bases: 10. Germline CDR1 and CDR2: SGHNT and YYREEE (reference sequence). The CDR3 extends over 16 amino acids. The full variable domain, rest sourced from reference TRBV5-4 and TRBJ2-2, is ETGVTQSPTHLIKTRGQQVTLRCSSQSGHNTVSWYQQALGQGPQFIFQYYREEENGRGNFPPRFSGLQFPNYSSELNVNALELDDSALYLCASTPGLAGKDGELFFGEGSRLTVL.